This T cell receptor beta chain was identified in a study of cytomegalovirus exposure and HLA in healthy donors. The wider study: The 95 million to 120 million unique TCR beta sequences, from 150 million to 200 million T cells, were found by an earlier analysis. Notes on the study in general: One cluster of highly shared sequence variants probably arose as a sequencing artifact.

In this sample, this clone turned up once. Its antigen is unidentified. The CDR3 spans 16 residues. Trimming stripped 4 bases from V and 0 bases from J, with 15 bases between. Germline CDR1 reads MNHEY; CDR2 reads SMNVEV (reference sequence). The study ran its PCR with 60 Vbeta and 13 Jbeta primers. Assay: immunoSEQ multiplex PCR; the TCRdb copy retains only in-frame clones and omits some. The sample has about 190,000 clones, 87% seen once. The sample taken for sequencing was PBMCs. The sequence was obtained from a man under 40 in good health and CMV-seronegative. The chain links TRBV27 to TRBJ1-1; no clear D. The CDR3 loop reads CASSSNLQMMNTEAFF. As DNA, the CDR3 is TGTGCCAGCAGTTCCAACCTACAGATGATGAACACTGAAGCTTTCTTT.